This TCR beta chain was captured in a study of blood T cell repertoires in COVID-19. Study overall: COVID-19 samples from acute and convalescent phases originated in the United States, Italy and Spain. T cells, B-cell-depleted T cells, or PBMCs supplied cDNA or gDNA.

In the authors' workflow: Cell counts per sample came from amplifying reference gene primers. The method was immunoSEQ multiplex PCR; TCRdb's version includes in-frame clones alone and lacks a portion of them. Clone size and V and J calls were adopted from that table, with D and trimming inferred from the DNA. Of under 150,000 clones in the sample, less than 85% were seen once. V was trimmed by 10 bases and J by 4 bases, leaving 16 bases between them. The germline V gene encodes CDR1 ENHRY and CDR2 SYGVKD. The CDR3 has 13 amino acids. The gene calls are TRBV10-3 and TRBJ1-1; no clear D gene. The sequenced sample consisted of peripheral blood. The sequence came from a woman aged 80 or older in a cohort sampled during active or convalescent COVID-19. The CDR3 coding sequence is TGTGCCACCGGCGAATTGTCGGGCACTGAAGCTTTCTTT. Translated: CATGELSGTEAFF.